These T cell receptor beta chains were read from a single sample in a study of blood T cell repertoires in COVID-19. Generated by immunoSEQ multiplex PCR, the TCRdb table keeps only in-frame clones and is missing some. The sample lists some 320,000 clones, around nine tenths occurring once. The sample was PBMCs or T cells enriched from blood (not recorded which). These receptors were obtained from a woman in her thirties who had been exposed to COVID-19. Each CDR3 is given without its conserved first and last residue. The D gene is left open where the match is weak. Rows give clone size only sometimes, using once, few, many, or a class for an expanded clone.

j_call v_call clone_size d_call cdr3_aa
TRBJ2-5 TRBV24-1 NA NA ATSDPAGPGETQY
TRBJ1-2 TRBV2 NA TRBD1 ARKRTGGFGYT
TRBJ2-7 TRBV7-2 NA TRBD1 ASSQDRGLVNEQY
TRBJ2-1 TRBV4-2 NA NA ASSVRDNEQF
TRBJ1-1 TRBV11-2 NA NA ASSPRGRAASEAF
TRBJ2-3 TRBV3-1/TRBV3-2 NA NA ASSQSPRVDTQY
TRBJ1-1 TRBV7-9 NA TRBD1 ASSLPEGAAF
TRBJ1-6 TRBV19 NA NA ASRPEGYNSPLH
TRBJ1-2 TRBV3-1/TRBV3-2 NA NA ASSPERHRILFNYGYT
TRBJ1-5 TRBV19 NA NA ASEGRRGRGNQPQH
TRBJ1-3 TRBV25-1 NA NA ASSKRRGSSSGNTIY
TRBJ2-7 TRBV13 NA TRBD2 ASSLAGGGAYEQY
TRBJ1-6 TRBV5-5 once NA ASEGGDSPLH
TRBJ1-4 TRBV19 NA NA ASSTRQLATNEKLF
TRBJ2-1 TRBV7-8 NA NA ASSFGYGGYNEQF
TRBJ2-5 TRBV5-1 NA NA ASTPSGGRGETQY
TRBJ1-3 TRBV7-8 few NA ASSSFRRGFSGNTIY
TRBJ2-7 TRBV9 NA NA ASSEGPGTQAYEQY
TRBJ2-5 TRBV2 NA TRBD1 ASSGWTGQETQY
TRBJ1-2 TRBV6-2/TRBV6-3 NA TRBD1 ASSLPGQHYGYT
TRBJ1-6 TRBV2 NA NA ASSGAHNSPLH
TRBJ1-2 TRBV6-6 NA NA ASSRSVFGVSNYGYT